The subject of this entry is one T cell receptor beta chain. The data were obtained in a study of T cell responses to AZD1222 COVID-19 vaccine. CDR3 length: 12 amino acids. Germline V gene data show CDR1 as SGHNT and CDR2 as YYREEE (reference sequence). J lost 5 bases, V lost 5 bases, and 2 bases had no gene match. Profiling relied on immunoSEQ multiplex PCR, and the TCRdb table lists in-frame clones only, not all of them. This sample carries about 150,000 clones, around 88% of them seen once, and the ten largest clones take 0.85% to 1.1%. Sample: peripheral blood, taken 28 days after the second AZD1222 dose. The TCR comes from an adult who received the AZD1222 COVID-19 vaccine. This chain links TRBV5-4 with TRBJ2-7; TRBD1 matches 9 bases. The chain's CDR3 is CASRDRGDEQYF. The CDR3 DNA reads TGTGCCAGCAGGGACAGGGGCGACGAGCAGTACTTC. Complete variable domain (other parts from reference TRBV5-4 and TRBJ2-7): ETGVTQSPTHLIKTRGQQVTLRCSSQSGHNTVSWYQQALGQGPQFIFQYYREEENGRGNFPPRFSGLQFPNYSSELNVNALELDDSALYLCASRDRGDEQYFGPGTRLTVT.